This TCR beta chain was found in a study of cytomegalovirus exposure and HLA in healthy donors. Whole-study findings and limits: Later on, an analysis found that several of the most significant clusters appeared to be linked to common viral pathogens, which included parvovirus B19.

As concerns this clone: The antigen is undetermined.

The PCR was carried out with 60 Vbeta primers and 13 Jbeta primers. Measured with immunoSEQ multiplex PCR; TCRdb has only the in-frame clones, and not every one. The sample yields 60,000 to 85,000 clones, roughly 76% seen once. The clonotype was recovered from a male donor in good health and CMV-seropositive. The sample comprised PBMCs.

CDR3 nucleotides: TGCGCCAGCAGCGGCTCGAATCGGACATCCTACCCTGGGACAGATACGCAGTATTTT. It yields the protein CASSGSNRTSYPGTDTQYF. The rearrangement uses TRBV5-1 and TRBJ2-3; TRBD1 is a possible D gene (5 bases). V was pared by 4 bases and J by 3 bases, with 27 bases between. The CDR3 has 19 amino acids. Per the germline V gene, CDR1 is SGHRS and CDR2 is YFSETQ.